Below are 26 T cell receptor beta chains sequenced from a single sample in a study of patients and donors after allogeneic stem cell transplantation. TCRdb passed the RT-PCR reads through MiXCR, listing each CDR3 protein once. The top ten hold 5% to 6.5% of the sample, which has more than 850,000 distinct CDR3 sequences, 15% to 20% seen once. The sequencing sample was made of blood, either unsorted or a sorted T cell fraction (not recorded which). These receptors were collected from a human donor who was either an allogeneic HSCT recipient or a stem cell or donor lymphocyte infusion donor (not recorded which). It is not recorded whose cells these are; they may come from a transplant donor.

The chain carries TRBV29-1 and TRBJ2-3; D uncertain. CDR3 size: 13 residues. Looked up from germline, CDR1 is SQVTM and CDR2 is ANQGSEA. CDR3 nucleotides: TGCAAGCGTTGTCTCAGGTCCACAGATACGCAGTATTTT. Translated: CKRCLRSTDTQYF.

This clonotype appeared a few times. The chain combines TRBV29-1 with TRBJ2-3, with 7 bases aligning to TRBD1. This CDR3 contains 14 residues. Germline V gene data show CDR1 as SQVTM and CDR2 as ANQGSEA. The junction had 6 bases not matched to a gene; V was cut back by 6 bases and J by 0 bases. The DNA of the CDR3 is TGCAGCGTAAGACGACAGGGTAGCACAGATACGCAGTATTTT. This translates into CSVRRQGSTDTQYF.

The chain is built from TRBV2 and TRBJ2-4; D gene ambiguous. Trimming removed 3 bases from V and 3 bases from J, with 12 bases in between. There are 15 residues in the CDR3. CDR1 and CDR2 (germline): SNHLY, FYNNEI. The CDR3 sequence is CASSDRQEIKNIQYF. The CDR3 bases are TGTGCCAGCAGTGATCGTCAGGAGATCAAAAACATTCAGTACTTC.

This clonotype was found a few times. The chain joins TRBV14 to TRBJ1-2, with 8 bases lining up with TRBD1. The germline CDR1 and CDR2 sequences are SGHDN and FVKESK. V was pared by 1 base and J by 4 bases, with 2 bases of the junction left unmatched. The CDR3 has 14 residues. As DNA, the CDR3 is TGTGCCAGCAGCCAAGTGACAGGGGTCTATGGCTACACCTTC. Amino acids: CASSQVTGVYGYTF. The variable domain in full, completed from reference TRBV14 and TRBJ1-2, reads EAGVTQFPSHSVIEKGQTVTLRCDPISGHDNLYWYRRVMGKEIKFLLHFVKESKQDESGMPNNRFLAERTGGTYSTLKVQPAELEDSGVYFCASSQVTGVYGYTFGSGTRLTVV.

This clonotype appeared many times. The CDR3 DNA reads TGTGCCAGCAGTGAGTTCCCCTACGAGCAGTACTTC. It codes for CASSEFPYEQYF. This chain connects TRBV25-1 to TRBJ2-7, with D uncertain. CDR3 length equals 12 residues. Germline values: CDR1 MGHDK, CDR2 SYGVNS. Trimming removed 3 bases from V and 2 bases from J, with 5 bases in between.

This clonotype was seen more than once but under ten times. This chain joins TRBV6-1 and TRBJ2-1; 9 bases line up with TRBD1. The CDR3 runs to 16 residues. V dropped 1 base and J dropped 6; count of bases not matched to a gene: 7. The germline CDR1 and CDR2 sequences are MNHNS and SASEGT. CDR3 amino acids: CASSEVPGTGSNEQFF. CDR3 in DNA: TGTGCCAGCAGTGAAGTCCCCGGGACAGGGAGCAATGAGCAGTTCTTC.

This clonotype was picked up many times. The CDR3 bases are TGTGCCATCAGTGAGAGAGGGCAGGGGGCGAGCTATGGCTACACCTTC. Its translation is CAISERGQGASYGYTF. The chain couples TRBV10-3 to TRBJ1-2, with 8 bases lining up with TRBD1. Trimming at V came to 2 bases and at J to 4 bases, leaving 9 bases not matched to a gene. The CDR3 extends over 16 amino acids. The germline gives CDR1 ENHRY, CDR2 SYGVKD.

This CDR3 is CASSSVGGAGTEAFF. In DNA, the CDR3 is TGTGCCAGCAGCTCGGTGGGGGGGGCGGGAACTGAAGCTTTCTTT. The V gene is TRBV7-3, the J gene TRBJ1-1; D is perhaps TRBD1 (6 bases). Trimming pared 4 bases from V and 5 bases from J, leaving 17 bases between. Per germline, CDR1 SGHTA and CDR2 FQGTGA. This CDR3 is 15 amino acids long.

There are a few counts of this clonotype. The CDR3 loop is CSAVAEGWGNQPQHF. The DNA for the CDR3 is TGCAGTGCCGTTGCCGAGGGTTGGGGCAATCAGCCCCAGCATTTT. The chain couples TRBV20-1 to TRBJ1-5; no reliable D call. V lost 6 bases and J 2 bases, leaving 17 bases between the germline ends. The CDR3 has 15 amino acids. Germline CDR1 is DFQATT and CDR2 is SNEGSKA (reference sequence).

This clonotype has just a few counts. The chain joins TRBV24-1 to TRBJ2-5; D remains unclear. Germline CDR1 and CDR2: KGHDR and SFDVKD. The CDR3 runs to 12 residues. Between the trimmed V and J ends, which lost 4 bases and 7 bases, there was a span of 9 bases. The CDR3 sequence: CATSDQFWTQYF. Here the CDR3 DNA reads TGTGCCACCAGTGACCAATTTTGGACCCAGTACTTC.

The V gene is TRBV12-3 or TRBV12-4, the J gene TRBJ1-2, with a tentative D call TRBD1 (5 bases). V dropped 6 bases and J dropped 3 bases, with 26 bases sitting between them. The CDR3 loop spans 18 amino acids. This CDR3 is CASRPLGTGETRDYGYTF. The DNA of the CDR3 is TGTGCCAGCAGGCCTCTAGGTACAGGAGAAACGAGGGACTATGGCTACACCTTC.

This clonotype was detected a few times. This chain uses TRBV5-1 with TRBJ2-1, with D unclear. Trimming took off 1 base at V and 0 bases at J, with 11 bases between the two ends. CDR3 size: 16 residues. Germline CDR1 is SGHRS and CDR2 is YFSETQ. In DNA form, the CDR3 reads TGCGCCAGCAGCTTGATCGAAGCAAGCTCCTACAATGAGCAGTTCTTC. Amino acid sequence: CASSLIEASSYNEQFF.

The chain has TRBV12-3 or TRBV12-4 and TRBJ1-5, with TRBD1 as a possible D gene (5 bases). Trimming took 2 bases from V and 7 from J, leaving 12 bases between them. CDR3 length equals 14 residues. The CDR3, as DNA: TGTGCCAGCAGTTTAAGGGGCCTCGACCAGCCCCAGCATTTT. It yields the protein CASSLRGLDQPQHF.

This clonotype was seen only a few times. The CDR3 region has the DNA TGTGCCAGCAACCGCGGGACATTACCCTACGAGCAGTACTTC. Its translation is CASNRGTLPYEQYF. The chain employs TRBV6-1 and TRBJ2-7; the D call may be TRBD1 or TRBD2 (6 bases each). The CDR3 has 14 amino acids. Trimming removed 7 bases from V and 2 bases from J, with 15 bases in between. CDR1 and CDR2 (germline): MNHNS, SASEGT.

This sequence joins TRBV20-1 and TRBJ2-5; 9 nucleotides agree with TRBD2. This CDR3 region has 15 residues. The V segment lost 1 base and the J segment 5 bases; nucleotides outside the gene matches: 8. Germline values: CDR1 DFQATT, CDR2 SNEGSKA (reference sequence). CDR3 DNA: TGCAGTGCTAGAGGGTTAGCGGGAGCGTGGGAGACCCAGTACTTC. This gives the protein CSARGLAGAWETQYF.

This CDR3 is CASSPRGGGNGELFF. For the CDR3, the DNA is TGTGCCAGCAGTCCCCGAGGAGGGGGCAACGGGGAGCTGTTTTTT. The chain carries TRBV12-3 or TRBV12-4 and TRBJ2-2; possibly TRBD1 for D (7 bases). CDR3 length: 15 amino acids. The germline V and J ends were trimmed by 5 bases and 7 bases, with 17 bases remaining between them.

A few counts support this clonotype. The rearrangement uses TRBV4-3 and TRBJ1-2; TRBD1 agrees at 10 bases. The CDR3 extends over 16 amino acids. Unmatched junction bases numbered 7, after V lost 1 base and J lost 5 bases. Germline loops: CDR1 LGHNA, CDR2 YSLEER. CDR3 nucleotides: TGCGCCAGCAGCCAAGTTTTTGGGACAGGGGCATATGGCTACACCTTC. Translation: CASSQVFGTGAYGYTF.

This chain links TRBV12-3 or TRBV12-4 with TRBJ2-3, with D maybe TRBD1 (6 bases). Deletions cut 5 bases from V and 0 bases from J, with 12 bases between. This CDR3 contains 15 residues. The CDR3 sequence: CASSQMDSSTDTQYF. DNA for the CDR3: TGTGCCAGCAGTCAGATGGACAGTAGCACAGATACGCAGTATTTT.

This rearrangement joins TRBV9 to TRBJ2-3; D is unclear. Between the trimmed V and J ends, which lost 2 bases and 5 bases, there was a span of 18 bases. Germline CDR1 and CDR2: SGDLS and YYNGEE. The CDR3 is 16 amino acids. CDR3 nucleotides: TGTGCCAGCAGCGTCTCAGCTAGGATTAACGGAGATACGCAGTATTTT. It translates to CASSVSARINGDTQYF. Looking up the rest from reference TRBV9 and TRBJ2-3 gives the full variable domain: DSGVTQTPKHLITATGQRVTLRCSPRSGDLSVYWYQQSLDQGLQFLIQYYNGEERAKGNILERFSAQQFPDLHSELNLSSLELGDSALYFCASSVSARINGDTQYFGPGTRLTVL.

This clonotype has just one count. A much larger clonotype is one base distant, so this may be a read error. The CDR3 spells CASSQDLGGTQYF. CDR3 DNA: TGTGCCAGCAGCCAAGATCTGGGGGGTACGCAGTATTTT. The rearrangement uses TRBV4-2 and TRBJ2-3, with D maybe TRBD2 (6 bases). CDR1 LGHNA and CDR2 YNFKEQ come from the germline V gene. The CDR3 spans 13 residues. V was shortened by 0 bases and J by 8 bases, with 9 bases between the two germline ends.

This clonotype was counted between two and nine times. This chain uses TRBV7-9 with TRBJ1-4; possibly TRBD1 for D (6 bases). From germline, CDR1 is SEHNR and CDR2 FQNEAQ (reference sequence). This CDR3 region has 15 residues. V dropped 5 bases and J dropped 7 bases, with 17 bases sitting between them. This chain's CDR3 is CASSGGASHREKLFF. In DNA form, the CDR3 reads TGTGCCAGCAGCGGGGGGGCCAGCCATCGTGAAAAACTGTTTTTT.

This clonotype was observed a few times. This chain joins TRBV6-1 and TRBJ1-6; weak D call: TRBD1 (6 bases). V shed 7 bases and J shed 7 bases, with 11 bases lying between them. Germline V gene data show CDR1 as MNHNS and CDR2 as SASEGT. The length of the CDR3 is 13 residues. The CDR3, as DNA: TGTGCCAGCACCGGACAGATAAATTCACCCCTCCACTTT. It encodes CASTGQINSPLHF.

This clonotype was recorded a few times. This sequence joins TRBV13 and TRBJ1-5; weak D call: TRBD1 (5 bases). Trimming cost V 5 bases and J 1 base, with 15 bases left between them. The CDR3 has 16 residues. The germline gives CDR1 PRHDT, CDR2 FYEKMQ (reference sequence). CDR3 in DNA: TGTGCCAGCAGCACATCCGGGACGACAAGCAATCAGCCCCAGCATTTT. Translated, it gives CASSTSGTTSNQPQHF. Drawing the rest from reference TRBV13 and TRBJ1-5, the complete variable domain is AAGVIQSPRHLIKEKRETATLKCYPIPRHDTVYWYQQGPGQDPQFLISFYEKMQSDKGSIPDRFSAQQFSDYHSELNMSSLELGDSALYFCASSTSGTTSNQPQHFGDGTRLSIL.

This clonotype was recorded a few times. J is TRBJ2-7 and V is TRBV5-1; TRBD1 matches at 10 bases. Per germline, CDR1 SGHRS and CDR2 YFSETQ. V was pared by 4 bases and J by 6 bases, with 16 bases of the junction left unmatched. The CDR3 length is 17 residues. DNA of the CDR3: TGCGCCAGCAGCCCCGACGCCCTTGGGACAGGGGTATTCGAGCAGTACTTC. This encodes CASSPDALGTGVFEQYF.

CDR3 in amino acids: CASSLALPVQETQYF. In DNA, the CDR3 is TGTGCCAGCAGTTTAGCGTTGCCGGTCCAAGAGACCCAGTACTTC. This chain uses TRBV12-3 or TRBV12-4 with TRBJ2-5; D gene unclear. The CDR3 totals 15 residues. Trimming left V 0 bases short and J 1 base short, with 9 bases between.

This clonotype was detected only a few times. The CDR3 DNA is TGTGCCAGCAGTTACTCCGGGACAACCACCGCTTATGGCTACACCTTC. Its translation: CASSYSGTTTAYGYTF. The chain is built from TRBV6-5 and TRBJ1-2; TRBD1 is a possible D gene (6 bases). The CDR3 runs 16 residues. The germline V gene has CDR1 MNHEY and CDR2 SVGAGI. Trimming took 0 bases from V and 5 from J, leaving 16 bases between them.